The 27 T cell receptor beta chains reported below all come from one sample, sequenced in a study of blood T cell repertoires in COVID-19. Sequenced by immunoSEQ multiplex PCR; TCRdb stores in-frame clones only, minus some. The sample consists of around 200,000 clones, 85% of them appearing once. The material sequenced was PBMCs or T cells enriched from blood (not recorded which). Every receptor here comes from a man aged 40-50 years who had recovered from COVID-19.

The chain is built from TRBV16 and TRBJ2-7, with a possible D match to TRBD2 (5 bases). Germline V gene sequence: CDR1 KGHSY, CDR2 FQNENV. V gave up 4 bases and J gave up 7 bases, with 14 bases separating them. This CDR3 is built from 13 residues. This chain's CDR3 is CASSLRAAEEQYF. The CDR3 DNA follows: TGTGCCAGCAGCCTCCGAGCGGCTGAGGAGCAGTACTTC.

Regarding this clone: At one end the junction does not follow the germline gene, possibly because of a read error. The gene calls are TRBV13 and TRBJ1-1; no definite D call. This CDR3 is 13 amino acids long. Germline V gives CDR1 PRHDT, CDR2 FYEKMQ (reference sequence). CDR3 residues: CASSIGYNTEAFF. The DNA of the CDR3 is TGTGCCAGCAGCATAGGATATAACACTGAAGCTTTCTTT.

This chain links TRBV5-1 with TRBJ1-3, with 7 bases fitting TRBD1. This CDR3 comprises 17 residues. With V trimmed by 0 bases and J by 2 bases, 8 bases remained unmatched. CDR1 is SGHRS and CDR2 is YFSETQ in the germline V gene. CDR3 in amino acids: CASSLGGTDRAGNTIYF. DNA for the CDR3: TGCGCCAGCAGCTTGGGGGGAACCGACAGGGCTGGAAACACCATATATTTT.

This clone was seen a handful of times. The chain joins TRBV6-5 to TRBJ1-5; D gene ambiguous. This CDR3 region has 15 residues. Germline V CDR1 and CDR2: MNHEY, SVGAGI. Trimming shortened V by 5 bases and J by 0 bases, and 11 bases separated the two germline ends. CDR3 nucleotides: TGTGCCAGCAGTCGCACAAGAAATAGCAATCAGCCCCAGCATTTT. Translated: CASSRTRNSNQPQHF.

The CDR3 coding sequence is TGTGCCAGCAGCTTTCTGGGCTCTAGCAATCAGCCCCAGCATTTT. This codes for CASSFLGSSNQPQHF. The rearrangement joins TRBV5-5 to TRBJ1-5; D is unclear. The germline CDR1 and CDR2 sequences are SGHKS and YYEKEE (reference sequence). The CDR3 contains 15 residues. Trimming left V 2 bases short and J 0 bases short, with 9 bases between.

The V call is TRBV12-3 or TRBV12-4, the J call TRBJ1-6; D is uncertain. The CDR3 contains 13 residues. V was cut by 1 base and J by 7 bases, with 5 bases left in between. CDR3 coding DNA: TGTGCCAGCAGTTTAGGGGCGAATTCACCCCTCCACTTT. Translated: CASSLGANSPLHF.

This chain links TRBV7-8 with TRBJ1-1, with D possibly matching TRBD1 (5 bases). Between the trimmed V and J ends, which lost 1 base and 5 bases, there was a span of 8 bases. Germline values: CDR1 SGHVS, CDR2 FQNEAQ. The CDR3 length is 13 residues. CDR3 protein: CASSLEPGTEAFF. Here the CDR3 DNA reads TGTGCCAGCAGCTTAGAGCCAGGGACTGAAGCTTTCTTT.

CDR3 loop: CASSLGRDSNTQYF. The DNA of the CDR3 is TGTGCCAGCAGCTTAGGCCGGGACAGCAATACGCAGTATTTT. V is TRBV13 and J is TRBJ2-3; 7 positions match TRBD1. CDR1 PRHDT and CDR2 FYEKMQ come from the germline V gene (reference sequence). J was trimmed by 7 bases and V by 0 bases; bases with no gene match: 4. The CDR3 loop spans 14 amino acids.

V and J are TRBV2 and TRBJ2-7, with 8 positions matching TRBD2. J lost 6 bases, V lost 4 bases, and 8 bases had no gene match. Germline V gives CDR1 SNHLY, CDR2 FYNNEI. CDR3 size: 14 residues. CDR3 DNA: TGTGCCAGCAGTGGACGGACTAGCTCCAGCGAGCAGTACTTC. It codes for CASSGRTSSSEQYF.

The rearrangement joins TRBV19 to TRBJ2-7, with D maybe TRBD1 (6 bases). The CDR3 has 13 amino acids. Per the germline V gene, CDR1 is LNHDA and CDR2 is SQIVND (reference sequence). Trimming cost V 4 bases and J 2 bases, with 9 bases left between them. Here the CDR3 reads CASSTGTPYEQYF. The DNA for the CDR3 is TGTGCCAGTAGTACGGGGACACCCTACGAGCAGTACTTC.

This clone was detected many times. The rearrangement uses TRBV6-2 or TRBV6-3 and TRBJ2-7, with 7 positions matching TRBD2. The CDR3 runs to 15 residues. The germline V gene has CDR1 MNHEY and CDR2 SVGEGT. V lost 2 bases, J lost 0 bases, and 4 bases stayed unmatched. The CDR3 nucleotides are TGTGCCAGCAGTTACACTAGCGTTGGCTCCTACGAGCAGTACTTC. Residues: CASSYTSVGSYEQYF.

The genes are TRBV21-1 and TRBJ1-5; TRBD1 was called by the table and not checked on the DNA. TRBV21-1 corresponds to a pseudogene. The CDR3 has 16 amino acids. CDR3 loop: CASSNVQGALNQPQHF. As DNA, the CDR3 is TGTGCCAGCAGCAATGTCCAGGGGGCACTGAATCAGCCCCAGCATTTT.

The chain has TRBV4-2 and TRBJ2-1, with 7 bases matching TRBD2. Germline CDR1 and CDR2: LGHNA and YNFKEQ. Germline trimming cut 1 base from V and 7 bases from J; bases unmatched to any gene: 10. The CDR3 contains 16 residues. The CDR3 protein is CASSQAVAGARNEQFF. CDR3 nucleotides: TGTGCCAGCAGCCAAGCGGTGGCGGGAGCGCGGAATGAGCAGTTCTTC.

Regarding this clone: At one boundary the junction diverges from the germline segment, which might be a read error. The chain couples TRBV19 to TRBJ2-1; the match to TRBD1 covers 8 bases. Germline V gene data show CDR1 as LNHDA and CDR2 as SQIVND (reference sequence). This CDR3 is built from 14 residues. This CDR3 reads CASSVDRGDNEQFF. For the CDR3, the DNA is TGTGCCAGTAGTGTAGACAGGGGTGACAATGAGCAGTTCTTC.

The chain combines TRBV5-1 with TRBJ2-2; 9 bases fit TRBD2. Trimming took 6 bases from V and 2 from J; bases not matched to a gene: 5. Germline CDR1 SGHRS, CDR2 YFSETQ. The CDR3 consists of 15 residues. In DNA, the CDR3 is TGCGCCAGCATGCCTAGCGGGGTAAACACCGGGGAGCTGTTTTTT. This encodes CASMPSGVNTGELFF.

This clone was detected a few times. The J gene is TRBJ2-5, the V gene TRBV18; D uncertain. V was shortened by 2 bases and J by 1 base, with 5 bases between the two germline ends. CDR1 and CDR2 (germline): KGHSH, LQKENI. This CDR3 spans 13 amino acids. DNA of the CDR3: TGTGCCAGCTCACCATATCTCCAAGAGACCCAGTACTTC. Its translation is CASSPYLQETQYF.

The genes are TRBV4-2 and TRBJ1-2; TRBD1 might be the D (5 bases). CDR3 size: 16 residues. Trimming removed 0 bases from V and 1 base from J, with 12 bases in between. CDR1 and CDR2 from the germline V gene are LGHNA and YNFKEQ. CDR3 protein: CASSQEKGVFNYGYTF. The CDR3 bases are TGTGCCAGCAGCCAAGAGAAAGGGGTTTTTAACTATGGCTACACCTTC.

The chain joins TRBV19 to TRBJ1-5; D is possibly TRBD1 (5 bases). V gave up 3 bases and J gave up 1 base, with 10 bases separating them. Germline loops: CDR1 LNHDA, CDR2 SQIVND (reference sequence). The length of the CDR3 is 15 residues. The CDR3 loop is CASSIRDLSNQPQHF. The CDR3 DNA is TGTGCCAGTAGTATCCGGGACTTGAGCAATCAGCCCCAGCATTTT.

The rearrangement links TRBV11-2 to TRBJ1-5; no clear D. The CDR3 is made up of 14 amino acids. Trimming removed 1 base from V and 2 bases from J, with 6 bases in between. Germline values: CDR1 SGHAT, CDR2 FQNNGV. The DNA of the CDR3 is TGTGCCAGCAGCTTAGGACTAGGCAATCAGCCCCAGCATTTT. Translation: CASSLGLGNQPQHF.

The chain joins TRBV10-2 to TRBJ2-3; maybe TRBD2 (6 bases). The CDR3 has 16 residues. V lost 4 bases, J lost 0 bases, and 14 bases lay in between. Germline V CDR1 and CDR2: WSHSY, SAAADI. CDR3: CASSVQRALSTDTQYF. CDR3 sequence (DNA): TGCGCCAGCAGTGTCCAGCGGGCACTTAGCACAGATACGCAGTATTTT.

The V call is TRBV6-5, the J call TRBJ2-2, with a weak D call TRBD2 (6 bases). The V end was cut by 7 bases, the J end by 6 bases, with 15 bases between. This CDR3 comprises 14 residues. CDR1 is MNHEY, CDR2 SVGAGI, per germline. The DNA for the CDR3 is TGTGCCAGCAACAGAGTGGGAGGTCCCGGGGAGCTGTTTTTT. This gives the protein CASNRVGGPGELFF.

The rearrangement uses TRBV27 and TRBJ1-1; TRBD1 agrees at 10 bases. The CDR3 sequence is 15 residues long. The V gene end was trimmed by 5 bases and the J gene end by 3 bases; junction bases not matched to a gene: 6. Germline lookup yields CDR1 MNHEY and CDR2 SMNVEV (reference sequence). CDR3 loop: CASSQRQGAYTEAFF. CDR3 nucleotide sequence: TGTGCCAGCAGTCAGAGACAGGGGGCTTACACTGAAGCTTTCTTT.

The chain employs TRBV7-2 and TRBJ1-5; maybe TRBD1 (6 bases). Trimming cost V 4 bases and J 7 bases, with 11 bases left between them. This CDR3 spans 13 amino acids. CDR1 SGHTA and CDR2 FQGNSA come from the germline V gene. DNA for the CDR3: TGTGCCAGCAGCTCGGACAGATTGCAGCCCCAGCATTTT. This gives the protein CASSSDRLQPQHF. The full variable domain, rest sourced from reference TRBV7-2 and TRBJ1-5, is GAGVSQSPSNKVTEKGKDVELRCDPISGHTALYWYRQSLGQGLEFLIYFQGNSAPDKSGLPSDRFSAERTGGSVSTLTIQRTQQEDSAVYLCASSSDRLQPQHFGDGTRLSIL.

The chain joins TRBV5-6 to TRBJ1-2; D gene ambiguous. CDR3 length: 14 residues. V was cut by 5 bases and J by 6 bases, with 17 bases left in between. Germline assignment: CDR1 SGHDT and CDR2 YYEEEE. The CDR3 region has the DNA TGTGCCAGCAGTGTTGTCGGGAGAATCCATGGCTACACCTTC. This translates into CASSVVGRIHGYTF. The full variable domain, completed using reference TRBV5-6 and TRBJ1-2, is DAGVTQSPTHLIKTRGQQVTLRCSPKSGHDTVSWYQQALGQGPQFIFQYYEEEERQRGNFPDRFSGHQFPNYSSELNVNALLLGDSALYLCASSVVGRIHGYTFGSGTRLTVV.

The CDR3 loop is CASSEYGLAYEQYF. CDR3 DNA: TGTGCCAGCAGTGAATATGGACTAGCATACGAGCAGTACTTC. The J gene is TRBJ2-7, the V gene TRBV6-1; 8 nucleotides line up with TRBD2. Germline lookup yields CDR1 MNHNS and CDR2 SASEGT. The CDR3 extends over 14 amino acids. V dropped 2 bases and J dropped 4; count of bases not matched to a gene: 4.

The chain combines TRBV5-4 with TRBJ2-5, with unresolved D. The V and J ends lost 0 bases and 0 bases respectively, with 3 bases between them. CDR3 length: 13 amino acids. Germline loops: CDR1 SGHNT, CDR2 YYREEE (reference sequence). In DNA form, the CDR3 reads TGTGCCAGCAGCTTGGCCAACCAAGAGACCCAGTACTTC. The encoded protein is CASSLANQETQYF.

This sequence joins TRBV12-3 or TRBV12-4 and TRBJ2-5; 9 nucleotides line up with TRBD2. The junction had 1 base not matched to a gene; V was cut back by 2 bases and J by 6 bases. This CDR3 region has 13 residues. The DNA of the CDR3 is TGTGCCAGCAGTTTAAGCGGGGGGCAGACCCAGTACTTC. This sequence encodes CASSLSGGQTQYF.